The T cell receptor beta chain under discussion was sequenced for a study of T cells in Graves' hyperthyroidism and ophthalmopathy. Amplified regions were TCR beta CDR3 sequences from RNA transcripts. The study used the HTBI primer set for a first-round RT-PCR of the TCR CDR3. TCRdb re-called the multiplex PCR reads with MiXCR, one entry per CDR3 protein. The table includes around 340,000 distinct CDR3 sequences, 15% to 20% detected once. The V gene's germline CDR1 is SGHDT and CDR2 YYEEEE. Trimming took 1 base from V and 0 from J, leaving 7 bases between them. This CDR3 is built from 14 residues. This chain uses TRBV5-6 with TRBJ1-1; D gene uncertain. This clonotype was obtained from a woman between 45 and 60 years old with Graves' hyperthyroidism. Source material: blood. CDR3 in amino acids: CASSLPAMNTEAFF. The CDR3 DNA is TGTGCCAGCAGCTTGCCAGCCATGAACACTGAAGCTTTCTTT.